This TCR beta chain was documented in a study of T-cell reconstitution after alpha-beta-depleted transplantation in children. Germline V gene data show CDR1 as KGHSH and CDR2 as LQKENI. This CDR3 comprises 14 residues. The V end was cut by 1 base, the J end by 2 bases, with 8 bases between. Regarding this clonotype: What it recognizes is unknown.

Study-wide findings and caveats: The origin of alpha-beta T cells about two months after transplant was reportedly several hundred expanded graft clones. Diversity of TCRbeta at day 60 was high in some patients, arising from surviving recipient T cells and thymic progenitors. By one year post-transplant, T-cell counts and diversity largely arose from T cells that were newly produced.

During its preparation, the TCRbeta library received unique molecular identifiers. TCRdb used MiXCR to reprocess the PCR reads, holding one entry per CDR3 protein. The sample includes 900,000 or so distinct CDR3 sequences, less than 20% of them seen just once. The chain couples TRBV18 to TRBJ2-5; no reliable D call. The receptor was derived from a male patient aged 10 to 17 who had a stem cell transplant for acute lymphoblastic leukemia, so the T cells may come from the graft donor. Sequenced here: PBMCs, mostly from graft donor cells, sampled 360 days after TCRalphabeta/CD19-depleted stem cell transplant. The CDR3, as DNA: TGTGCCAGCTCACCACTAGTACAGCAAGAGACCCAGTACTTC. This gives the protein CASSPLVQQETQYF.